Shown below are 32 T cell receptor beta chains from a single sample sequenced in a study of shared clonotypes between healthy human individuals. Naive CD8 populations comprised CD45RO-negative cells positively selected for CCR7, excluding terminally differentiated effector memory CD45RA+ cells. Generated by immunoSEQ multiplex PCR, the TCRdb table keeps only in-frame clones and is missing some. The data contain around 1,900,000 clones, around 93% of them singletons. The source material was naive CD8+ T cells from PBMCs. Every receptor here comes from a man between 18 and 35 years old in good health. Some clones in this sample may be carry-over from other donors' samples.

V and J are TRBV2 and TRBJ2-5, with 7 positions matching TRBD2. CDR1 is SNHLY and CDR2 is FYNNEI in the germline V gene. The CDR3 consists of 17 residues. Trimming took 5 bases from V and 2 from J; bases not matched to a gene: 14. DNA of the CDR3: TGTGCCAGCAGTTTCCCGTTGGGAGGGACCCAACAAGAGACCCAGTACTTC. This encodes CASSFPLGGTQQETQYF.

This rearrangement joins TRBV27 to TRBJ2-3; the match to TRBD2 covers 8 bases. Trimming at V came to 5 bases and at J to 4 bases, leaving 11 bases not matched to a gene. The CDR3 runs to 16 residues. The germline gives CDR1 MNHEY, CDR2 SMNVEV (reference sequence). CDR3: CASSPFHSGIADTQYF. CDR3 bases: TGTGCCAGCAGTCCGTTCCATAGCGGGATAGCAGATACGCAGTATTTT.

This chain connects TRBV28 to TRBJ1-1, with TRBD1 matching 7 bases. This CDR3 contains 15 residues. V was pared by 5 bases and J by 4 bases, with 10 bases of the junction left unmatched. Germline CDR1 MDHEN, CDR2 SYDVKM. The CDR3 DNA is TGTGCCAGCAGTCCAGGGAGGGGGCGTCGCACTGAAGCTTTCTTT. Translation: CASSPGRGRRTEAFF.

This chain connects TRBV7-8 to TRBJ2-7; a weak D match, TRBD2 (5 bases). The ends were cut back, 4 bases at V and 2 bases at J, with 9 bases in the middle. The germline CDR1 and CDR2 sequences are SGHVS and FQNEAQ. The CDR3 is made up of 13 amino acids. The CDR3: CASSWGAPYEQYF. The CDR3 DNA is TGTGCCAGCAGCTGGGGAGCCCCCTACGAGCAGTACTTC.

The chain couples TRBV6-6 to TRBJ2-7, with a tentative D call TRBD2 (5 bases). The CDR3 has 16 amino acids. CDR1 MNHNY and CDR2 SVGAGI come from the germline V gene (reference sequence). Trimming took 2 bases from V and 3 from J, leaving 17 bases between them. As DNA, the CDR3 is TGTGCCAGCAGTTACAAGGGAGCCTGGTCCGACTACGAGCAGTACTTC. This translates into CASSYKGAWSDYEQYF.

The CDR3 sequence: CASSLSYHEQYF. The DNA of the CDR3 is TGTGCCAGCAGCCTGAGCTACCACGAGCAGTACTTC. V gene TRBV11-2 combines with J gene TRBJ2-7, with D uncertain. Trimming left V 5 bases short and J 5 bases short, with 10 bases between. This CDR3 contains 12 residues. Germline-derived CDR1 and CDR2 are SGHAT and FQNNGV.

CDR3: CASSLGMNTEAFF. In nucleotides, the CDR3 is TGCGCCAGCAGCCTCGGGATGAACACTGAAGCTTTCTTT. V usage is TRBV4-1 and J usage is TRBJ1-1; unclear D gene. From germline, CDR1 is MGHRA and CDR2 YSYEKL. There are 13 residues in the CDR3. V was pared by 4 bases and J by 0 bases, with 6 bases between.

J is TRBJ2-1 and V is TRBV27; D ambiguous. In germline, CDR1 is MNHEY, CDR2 SMNVEV (reference sequence). Trimming left V 9 bases short and J 0 bases short, with 9 bases between. The CDR3 extends over 13 amino acids. CDR3 in amino acids: CASRQFSYNEQFF. In nucleotides, the CDR3 is TGTGCCAGTCGCCAATTCTCCTACAATGAGCAGTTCTTC.

V usage is TRBV27 and J usage is TRBJ1-1; 9 bases align to TRBD1. The V gene's germline CDR1 is MNHEY and CDR2 SMNVEV (reference sequence). The CDR3 runs 15 residues. Trimming took 4 bases from V and 4 from J; bases not matched to a gene: 7. Here the CDR3 DNA reads TGTGCCAGCAGTTCCCACAGGGGGCTGAGCACTGAAGCTTTCTTT. It translates to CASSSHRGLSTEAFF.

J is TRBJ2-3 and V is TRBV5-1, with D perhaps TRBD2 (5 bases). The CDR3 totals 16 residues. V was clipped by 2 bases and J by 0 bases, with 13 bases between them. Germline assignment: CDR1 SGHRS and CDR2 YFSETQ. The CDR3 nucleotides read TGCGCCAGCAGCTTATGGGCTGGCGGGAGCACAGATACGCAGTATTTT. Translating it yields CASSLWAGGSTDTQYF.

The V gene is TRBV19, the J gene TRBJ2-1; TRBD2 agrees at 7 bases. Germline lookup yields CDR1 LNHDA and CDR2 SQIVND (reference sequence). The CDR3 is 16 amino acids. The V segment lost 3 bases and the J segment 3 bases; nucleotides outside the gene matches: 8. CDR3 loop: CASSIGYGGSYNEQFF. CDR3 in DNA: TGTGCCAGTAGTATTGGTTATGGCGGGAGCTACAATGAGCAGTTCTTC.

This chain joins TRBV9 and TRBJ2-7; TRBD2 agrees at 9 bases. The CDR3 spans 15 residues. Germline V gives CDR1 SGDLS, CDR2 YYNGEE. The J segment lost 3 bases and the V segment lost 4 bases, leaving 8 bases of the junction unmatched. For the CDR3, the DNA is TGTGCCAGCAGCAGAGCCGGGACTAGCAGCTACGAGCAGTACTTC. Protein sequence: CASSRAGTSSYEQYF.

This chain links TRBV5-1 with TRBJ2-2; D is perhaps TRBD1 or TRBD2 (5 bases each). The CDR3 runs to 15 residues. The V end was cut by 2 bases, the J end by 1 base, with 9 bases between. Germline V gene sequence: CDR1 SGHRS, CDR2 YFSETQ. The chain's CDR3 is CASSFRGQNTGELFF. Here the CDR3 DNA reads TGCGCCAGCAGCTTTCGGGGCCAGAACACCGGGGAGCTGTTTTTT.

The V and J genes are TRBV6-4 and TRBJ2-1; D possibly corresponds to TRBD2 (5 bases). The CDR3 has 16 amino acids. The V and J ends lost 5 bases and 7 bases respectively, with 21 bases between them. The germline V gene encodes CDR1 MRHNA and CDR2 SNTAGT. CDR3 DNA sequence: TGTGCCAGCAGTCGCGCGCCGGGTCTAGGAGGTAATGAGCAGTTCTTC. As protein: CASSRAPGLGGNEQFF.

The chain uses TRBV28 and TRBJ2-3; D is undetermined. Germline CDR1 is MDHEN and CDR2 is SYDVKM. The CDR3 is 13 residues long. The germline V and J ends were trimmed by 5 bases and 6 bases, with 12 bases remaining between them. The CDR3 nucleotides are TGTGCCAGCAGTCCCCCCCCCGGGGATACGCAGTATTTT. It encodes CASSPPPGDTQYF.

The chain employs TRBV11-1 and TRBJ2-5; weak D call: TRBD2 (6 bases). V gave up 4 bases and J gave up 6 bases, with 12 bases separating them. CDR3 size: 13 residues. Per the germline V gene, CDR1 is SGHAT and CDR2 is FQDESV (reference sequence). In DNA, the CDR3 is TGTGCCAGCAGCTGGGGGGAGGCGCAGACCCAGTACTTC. Translated, it gives CASSWGEAQTQYF.

The rearrangement uses TRBV27 and TRBJ2-7; tentatively, D is TRBD1 or TRBD2 (5 bases each). V was shortened by 3 bases and J by 3 bases, with 18 bases between the two germline ends. The CDR3 length is 16 residues. Germline lookup yields CDR1 MNHEY and CDR2 SMNVEV (reference sequence). CDR3 protein: CASSLAPGAPDYEQYF. In DNA, the CDR3 is TGTGCCAGCAGTTTGGCACCCGGGGCCCCGGACTACGAGCAGTACTTC.

The chain links TRBV7-9 to TRBJ2-7; D remains ambiguous. Between the trimmed V and J ends, which lost 2 bases and 6 bases, there was a span of 11 bases. The V gene's germline CDR1 is SEHNR and CDR2 FQNEAQ (reference sequence). The CDR3 covers 13 residues. Here the CDR3 reads CASSLPQWPEQYF. CDR3 in DNA: TGTGCCAGCAGCTTACCGCAGTGGCCCGAGCAGTACTTC.

This CDR3 is CASSEAGYTGELFF. Here the CDR3 DNA reads TGTGCCAGCAGTGAAGCGGGTTACACCGGGGAGCTGTTTTTT. The chain recombines TRBV6-1 with TRBJ2-2, with D unclear. The germline V and J ends were trimmed by 0 bases and 3 bases, with 5 bases remaining between them. This CDR3 region has 14 residues. CDR1 and CDR2 (germline): MNHNS, SASEGT.

DNA for the CDR3: TGCAGCGTTGAAGTAGCAGAGTTTTACAATGAGCAGTTCTTC. It encodes CSVEVAEFYNEQFF. This chain joins TRBV29-1 and TRBJ2-1; no definite D call. V was shortened by 1 base and J by 4 bases, with 11 bases between the two germline ends. The CDR3 is 14 residues long. Germline V gene sequence: CDR1 SQVTM, CDR2 ANQGSEA.

Note on this clone: Other DNA sequences in the sample encode the same CDR3. The chain links TRBV19 to TRBJ2-7; 7 nucleotides match TRBD1. The length of the CDR3 is 14 residues. Per germline, CDR1 LNHDA and CDR2 SQIVND (reference sequence). The J segment lost 3 bases and the V segment lost 3 bases, leaving 5 bases of the junction unmatched. CDR3 loop: CASSIQGESYEQYF. Here the CDR3 DNA reads TGTGCCAGTAGTATCCAGGGGGAAAGCTACGAGCAGTACTTC.

The rearrangement uses TRBV7-9 and TRBJ2-5, with D tentatively TRBD2 (6 bases). From germline, CDR1 is SEHNR and CDR2 FQNEAQ (reference sequence). Trimming took off 5 bases at V and 2 bases at J, with 18 bases between the two ends. The CDR3 loop spans 16 amino acids. The DNA of the CDR3 is TGTGCCAGCAGCCCAGCGCCGGCCGGGGGTCAAGAGACCCAGTACTTC. Translating gives CASSPAPAGGQETQYF.

This chain joins TRBV27 and TRBJ2-7; 7 nucleotides agree with TRBD1. V was clipped by 6 bases and J by 4 bases; unmatched bases: 9. This CDR3 contains 14 residues. The germline gives CDR1 MNHEY, CDR2 SMNVEV (reference sequence). The CDR3 DNA reads TGTGCCAGCAGCTTTCAGGGGGAATTGTACGAGCAGTACTTC. Its translation: CASSFQGELYEQYF.

The chain combines TRBV5-6 with TRBJ2-1, with 12 bases aligning to TRBD2. Losses at the gene ends were 1 base for V and 8 bases for J; bases not matched to a gene: 4. The CDR3 extends over 15 amino acids. CDR1 is SGHDT, CDR2 YYEEEE, per germline. The CDR3 DNA reads TGTGCCAGCAGCTTGATCCTAGCGGGAGGGGATGAGCAGTTCTTC. It codes for CASSLILAGGDEQFF.

This sequence joins TRBV5-6 and TRBJ2-7, with 7 bases matching TRBD1. The length of the CDR3 is 15 residues. After removal of 0 bases from V and 0 bases from J, the junction contained 3 bases not matched to a gene. Germline V gene lookup returns CDR1 SGHDT and CDR2 YYEEEE. The CDR3 DNA reads TGTGCCAGCAGCTTGGGAGGGACAGTCTCCTACGAGCAGTACTTC. Protein sequence: CASSLGGTVSYEQYF.

The chain combines TRBV29-1 with TRBJ1-1; 7 nucleotides match TRBD1. With 4 bases clipped from V and 10 bases from J, the junction kept 15 bases outside the gene matches. Germline loops: CDR1 SQVTM, CDR2 ANQGSEA. The CDR3 spans 14 residues. CDR3 amino acids: CSVGLPPGGVAAFF. CDR3 in DNA: TGCAGCGTTGGTTTGCCGCCAGGGGGTGTTGCAGCTTTCTTT.

The chain recombines TRBV19 with TRBJ1-4, with D unresolved. CDR1 and CDR2 (germline): LNHDA, SQIVND (reference sequence). The CDR3 sequence is 14 residues long. V dropped 7 bases and J dropped 7 bases, with 16 bases sitting between them. The CDR3 is CASTSFGVGEKLFF. The CDR3 DNA reads TGTGCCAGTACCAGTTTTGGGGTCGGTGAAAAACTGTTTTTT. Using reference TRBV19 and TRBJ1-4 for the parts outside the CDR3, the full variable domain is DGGITQSPKYLFRKEGQNVTLSCEQNLNHDAMYWYRQDPGQGLRLIYYSQIVNDFQKGDIAEGYSVSREKKESFPLTVTSAQKNPTAFYLCASTSFGVGEKLFFGSGTQLSVL.

This chain uses TRBV4-2 with TRBJ2-2; either TRBD1 or TRBD2 may fit D (6 bases each). The CDR3 runs 14 residues. CDR1 is LGHNA, CDR2 YNFKEQ, per germline. Trimming removed 0 bases at V and 6 bases at J, with 8 bases between. The DNA of the CDR3 is TGTGCCAGCAGCCAAGAGGGGGGCCCCGGGGAGCTGTTTTTT. Translation: CASSQEGGPGELFF.

The gene calls are TRBV5-5 and TRBJ1-2; 11 bases agree with TRBD1. This CDR3 has 16 amino acids. Germline V lookup: CDR1 SGHKS, CDR2 YYEKEE (reference sequence). V lost 5 bases to trimming and J lost 3 bases; unmatched junction nucleotides: 9. The CDR3 nucleotides are TGTGCCAGCAGTCAAGACGGGACAGGGGGATACTATGGCTACACCTTC. Protein product: CASSQDGTGGYYGYTF.

The chain employs TRBV5-6 and TRBJ2-7, with D perhaps TRBD1 (6 bases). This CDR3 region has 14 residues. V was cut by 2 bases and J by 3 bases, with 12 bases left in between. CDR1 and CDR2 from the germline V gene are SGHDT and YYEEEE. The CDR3 DNA sequence: TGTGCCAGCAGCTTCTGGGGGCCCGGCTACGAGCAGTACTTC. Translating it yields CASSFWGPGYEQYF.

This chain links TRBV2 with TRBJ1-5, with D hard to call. Trimming left V 6 bases short and J 5 bases short, with 8 bases between. The germline V gene has CDR1 SNHLY and CDR2 FYNNEI. This CDR3 is 12 amino acids long. The CDR3 is CASRTTDQPQHF. The CDR3 DNA sequence: TGTGCCAGCAGGACTACAGATCAGCCCCAGCATTTT. Full variable domain (rest looked up from reference TRBV2 and TRBJ1-5): EPEVTQTPSHQVTQMGQEVILRCVPISNHLYFYWYRQILGQKVEFLVSFYNNEISEKSEIFDDQFSVERPDGSNFTLKIRSTKLEDSAMYFCASRTTDQPQHFGDGTRLSIL.

The CDR3, as DNA: TGTGCCAGCAGCCTGGGTGGACAGGGATACGAGCAGTACTTC. It codes for CASSLGGQGYEQYF. This sequence joins TRBV7-3 and TRBJ2-7, with 8 bases fitting TRBD1. The CDR3 spans 14 residues. After removal of 5 bases from V and 4 bases from J, the junction contained 7 bases not matched to a gene. The germline gives CDR1 SGHTA, CDR2 FQGTGA.